The rows below give T cell receptor beta chains drawn from one sample of a study of blood T cells in healthy people across ages. A single record per CDR3 protein comes from TCRdb applying MiXCR to the 5' RACE reads. Here the sample spans some 930,000 distinct CDR3 sequences, 25% to 30% being singletons. These sequences were also reported in another study, on T cells of mothers and their children.

Material for sequencing was blood. The receptors here all came from a woman aged 40-49 years in good health. Each CDR3 is given with its conserved first and last residue. A D gene is named only where the DNA matches it firmly. For some rows the clone size is stated as once, few or many, or as a class when expanded; others skip it.

>many|TRBV7-2|NA|TRBJ2-1
CASSSTTRDNEQFF
TGTGCCAGCAGCTCGACGACAAGAGACAATGAGCAGTTCTTC
>NA|TRBV11-2|TRBD2|TRBJ2-1
CASSPRGASVTNEQFF
TGTGCCAGCAGCCCGCGGGGGGCCTCGGTTACCAATGAGCAGTTCTTC
>NA|TRBV14|TRBD2|TRBJ2-5
CASSHVAGLKETQYF
TGTGCCAGCAGCCATGTAGCGGGGTTAAAAGAGACCCAGTACTTC
>NA|TRBV2|TRBD1|TRBJ1-5
CASTMEQGARQPQHF
TGTGCCAGCACAATGGAACAGGGGGCTCGTCAGCCCCAGCATTTT
>many|TRBV27|TRBD1|TRBJ2-7
CASSVDRGTYEQYF
TGTGCCAGCAGTGTCGACAGGGGAACCTACGAGCAGTACTTC
>many|TRBV28|TRBD1|TRBJ2-5
CASTPWGQFQETQYF
TGTGCCAGCACCCCGTGGGGACAGTTCCAAGAGACCCAGTACTTC
>few|TRBV7-9|NA|TRBJ2-7
CASSLGWGTSYEQYF
TGTGCCAGCAGCTTAGGGTGGGGTACCTCCTACGAGCAGTACTTC
>NA|TRBV2|NA|TRBJ1-3
CASEGGYSGNTIYF
TGTGCCAGCGAGGGGGGATACTCTGGAAACACCATATATTTT
>few|TRBV5-1|TRBD1|TRBJ1-2
CASSLAPGQDYGYTF
TGCGCCAGCAGCTTGGCCCCGGGACAGGACTATGGCTACACCTTC
>many|TRBV29-1|TRBD1|TRBJ1-2
CSAGGENYGYTF
TGCAGCGCAGGGGGCGAGAACTATGGCTACACCTTC
>NA|TRBV4-2|NA|TRBJ2-7
CASSQELTHVSYEQYF
TGTGCCAGCAGCCAGGAATTGACTCACGTATCCTACGAGCAGTACTTC
>few|TRBV7-2|NA|TRBJ2-7
CASSPSTQGFYEQYF
TGTGCCAGCAGCCCTAGTACACAGGGCTTCTACGAGCAGTACTTC
>NA|TRBV3-1|TRBD1|TRBJ1-1
CASSQVVLLTGAEAFF
TGTGCCAGCAGCCAAGTGGTCCTTCTAACAGGGGCTGAAGCTTTCTTT
>few|TRBV2|NA|TRBJ2-7
CASSDWGSYEQYF
TGTGCCAGCAGCGACTGGGGATCCTACGAGCAGTACTTC
>NA|TRBV7-2|TRBD1|TRBJ1-5
CASSLAGTGGQPQHF
TGTGCCAGCAGCTTAGCGGGGACAGGGGGTCAGCCCCAGCATTTT
>many|TRBV6-5|NA|TRBJ2-7
CASSYSQGPLFEQYF
TGTGCCAGCAGTTACTCCCAGGGGCCCCTATTCGAGCAGTACTTC
>NA|TRBV2|NA|TRBJ2-7
CASSEPRREQYF
TGTGCCAGCAGTGAACCCCGTCGCGAGCAGTACTTC
>NA|TRBV29-1|NA|TRBJ1-2
CSVEDTAACGYTF
TGCAGCGTTGAAGATACAGCGGCCTGTGGCTACACCTTC
>few|TRBV7-9|NA|TRBJ1-4
CASSFEGRREKLFF
TGTGCCAGCAGCTTCGAAGGACGTCGGGAAAAACTGTTTTTT
>NA|TRBV28|NA|TRBJ2-7
CASSLWDRVTYEQYF
TGTGCCAGCAGTTTATGGGACAGAGTAACCTACGAGCAGTACTTC
>NA|TRBV19|NA|TRBJ1-2
CASKNGPNYGYTF
TGTGCCAGTAAGAACGGACCGAACTACGGCTACACCTTC
>NA|TRBV7-2|TRBD1|TRBJ1-5
CANSLTGGGNQPQHF
TGTGCCAACAGCCTGACAGGGGGTGGGAATCAGCCCCAGCATTTT
>few|TRBV6-1|NA|TRBJ2-3
CASRTQNTQYF
TGTGCCAGCCGGACACAGAATACGCAGTATTTT
>NA|TRBV20-1|NA|TRBJ2-7
CSAREEGSRCSEQYF
TGCAGTGCTAGAGAGGAGGGCTCCAGGTGCTCCGAGCAGTACTTC
>once|TRBV4-1|NA|TRBJ1-1
CASSQDLGWTEAFF
TGCGCCAGCAGCCAAGATTTGGGTTGGACTGAAGCTTTCTTT
>NA|TRBV7-2|NA|TRBJ1-5
CASSLGQRGQPQHF
TGTGCCAGCAGCTTAGGGCAGCGGGGTCAGCCCCAGCATTTT
>NA|TRBV18|NA|TRBJ2-5
CANSPPGRETQYF
TGTGCCAACTCACCACCTGGGAGGGAGACCCAGTACTTC
>few|TRBV4-3|TRBD1|TRBJ1-2
CASSPGYRGLGYGYTF
TGCGCCAGCAGCCCGGGGTACAGGGGGTTAGGCTATGGCTACACCTTC
>NA|TRBV12-3/TRBV12-4|TRBD1|TRBJ2-3
CASAQDRVNTDTQYF
TGTGCCAGCGCCCAGGACAGGGTCAACACAGATACGCAGTATTTT
>many|TRBV20-1|TRBD2|TRBJ2-7
CSANGLAGPEEQYF
TGCAGTGCTAATGGACTAGCGGGCCCAGAAGAGCAGTACTTC
>NA|TRBV7-2|NA|TRBJ2-5
CASSFTIYNEQYF
TGTGCCAGCAGCTTCACTATCTACAATGAGCAGTACTTC
>many|TRBV7-2|NA|TRBJ2-7
CASSSAVAYEQYF
TGTGCCAGCAGCTCGGCGGTCGCCTACGAGCAGTACTTC
>many|TRBV9|NA|TRBJ2-3
CASSVGPEGDTQYF
TGTGCCAGCAGCGTAGGACCTGAGGGAGATACGCAGTATTTT
>many|TRBV7-3|NA|TRBJ2-1
CASSEPGGLAPYNEQFF
TGTGCCAGCAGCGAGCCCGGGGGTCTGGCTCCCTACAATGAGCAGTTCTTC
>few|TRBV6-6|NA|TRBJ1-5
CASSYSIWRGGDQPQHF
TGTGCTAGCAGTTACTCGATTTGGAGGGGAGGGGATCAGCCCCAGCATTTT
>NA|TRBV2|TRBD2|TRBJ2-1
CASSPREAGVTPGSYNEQFF
TGTGCCAGCAGCCCGCGGGAAGCGGGGGTAACCCCGGGGTCCTACAATGAGCAGTTCTTC
>NA|TRBV27|TRBD1|TRBJ1-5
CASSSTGSGNQPQHF
TGTGCCAGCAGTTCGACAGGGTCAGGCAATCAGCCCCAGCATTTT
>NA|TRBV6-2/TRBV6-3|TRBD1|TRBJ2-7
CASRDRDRASYEQYF
TGTGCCAGCAGGGACCGGGACAGAGCATCCTACGAGCAGTACTTC
>NA|TRBV20-1|NA|TRBJ2-7
CSATLTGSSSYNEQYF
TGCAGTGCCACACTTACTGGATCGAGCTCCTACAATGAGCAGTACTTC
>few|TRBV7-8|NA|TRBJ1-5
CASSDTGRESPQHF
TGTGCCAGCAGCGATACAGGGAGAGAATCGCCCCAGCATTTT
>NA|TRBV7-9|NA|TRBJ2-5
CASSLTATGYNEQYF
TGTGCCAGCAGCTTAACCGCTACGGGGTACAATGAGCAGTACTTC
>many|TRBV9|TRBD1|TRBJ2-7
CASSLQGQDYEQYF
TGTGCCAGCAGCCTACAGGGACAGGACTACGAGCAGTACTTC
>NA|TRBV7-2|NA|TRBJ1-2
CASSLDGLRVANYGYTF
TGTGCCAGCAGCTTAGATGGGCTGAGGGTAGCTAACTATGGCTACACCTTC
>NA|TRBV28|NA|TRBJ1-2
CASSVGRVGGYTF
TGTGCCAGCAGTGTCGGGAGGGTGGGTGGCTACACCTTC
>once|TRBV7-3|NA|TRBJ2-5
CTSSLTPQETQYF
TGTACCAGCAGCTTAACGCCGCAAGAGACCCAGTACTTC
>NA|TRBV9|NA|TRBJ2-7
CASSVEGGGEQYF
TGTGCCAGCAGCGTAGAGGGGGGCGGCGAGCAGTACTTC
>many|TRBV28|NA|TRBJ2-1
CASSFWRGQNEQFF
TGTGCCAGCAGTTTCTGGAGGGGGCAGAATGAGCAGTTCTTC
>few|TRBV12-3/TRBV12-4|TRBD1|TRBJ1-2
CASSQGQGFGYTF
TGTGCCAGCAGCCAGGGACAGGGATTTGGCTACACCTTC
>few|TRBV14|TRBD1|TRBJ1-2
CASSQDPRDRGNYGYTF
TGTGCCAGCAGCCAAGACCCTAGGGACAGGGGAAACTATGGCTACACCTTC
>NA|TRBV20-1|TRBD1|TRBJ1-2
CSARDQGQGARNYGYTF
TGCAGTGCTAGAGATCAGGGACAGGGGGCGCGGAACTATGGCTACACCTTC
>few|TRBV4-3|NA|TRBJ2-1
CASNQGLGEGGDEQFF
TGCGCCAGCAACCAAGGGTTAGGGGAAGGAGGCGATGAGCAGTTCTTC